The 10 T cell receptor beta chains reported below all come from one sample, sequenced in a study of blood T cell repertoires in COVID-19. Some clones are missing from TCRdb's copy, which holds only in-frame ones; the method was immunoSEQ multiplex PCR. The sample has 150,000 to 180,000 clones, about 85% seen once. Sequenced sample: peripheral blood. Receptors originate from a woman in her sixties or seventies with COVID-19, enrolled during active disease.

The V gene is TRBV18, the J gene TRBJ1-2; D remains unclear. Trimming shortened V by 2 bases and J by 5 bases, and 12 bases separated the two germline ends. The germline V gene has CDR1 KGHSH and CDR2 LQKENI. CDR3 size: 14 residues. The CDR3 region has the DNA TGTGCCAGCTCACCAGGAGAGGGCCCTTATGGCTACACCTTC. It encodes CASSPGEGPYGYTF.

The chain links TRBV10-2 to TRBJ2-5; the D is unclear. The CDR3 spans 12 residues. V gave up 3 bases and J gave up 2 bases, with 4 bases separating them. Germline lookup yields CDR1 WSHSY and CDR2 SAAADI. The CDR3 protein is CASSEAQETQYF. CDR3 nucleotide sequence: TGCGCCAGCAGTGAAGCTCAAGAGACCCAGTACTTC.

The genes are TRBV24-1 and TRBJ1-5; 12 positions agree with TRBD1. The CDR3 length is 17 residues. Per the germline V gene, CDR1 is KGHDR and CDR2 is SFDVKD. V trimming: 4 bases; J trimming: 2 bases; junction bases outside the gene matches: 5. CDR3 in amino acids: CATSDRDRGLRNQPQHF. As DNA, the CDR3 is TGTGCCACCAGTGACAGGGACAGGGGGCTACGCAATCAGCCCCAGCATTTT.

This chain connects TRBV5-1 to TRBJ1-2, with 7 bases identical to TRBD1. J was trimmed by 4 bases and V by 0 bases; bases with no gene match: 6. The V gene's germline CDR1 is SGHRS and CDR2 YFSETQ. This CDR3 has 15 residues. The DNA of the CDR3 is TGCGCCAGCAGCTTGGAAGGAACAGGGGTCTATGGCTACACCTTC. Translating gives CASSLEGTGVYGYTF.

J is TRBJ1-1 and V is TRBV6-5, with D tentatively TRBD1 (5 bases). Trimming took off 7 bases at V and 7 bases at J, with 19 bases between the two ends. CDR1 is MNHEY and CDR2 is SVGAGI in the germline V gene. The CDR3 extends over 14 amino acids. The CDR3, as DNA: TGTGCCAGCAATGCCTGGGGGGAGCGAGGTGAAGCTTTCTTT. Protein product: CASNAWGERGEAFF.

The V and J genes are TRBV18 and TRBJ2-3; 7 bases are a match to TRBD1. V dropped 4 bases and J dropped 1; count of bases not matched to a gene: 5. Germline lookup yields CDR1 KGHSH and CDR2 LQKENI. The CDR3 extends over 15 amino acids. The CDR3 nucleotides read TGTGCCAGCTCACAGGGGGCGGTAGGCACAGATACGCAGTATTTT. Its protein product is CASSQGAVGTDTQYF. The full variable domain, completed using reference TRBV18 and TRBJ2-3, is NAGVMQNPRHLVRRRGQEARLRCSPMKGHSHVYWYRQLPEEGLKFMVYLQKENIIDESGMPKERFSAEFPKEGPSILRIQQVVRGDSAAYFCASSQGAVGTDTQYFGPGTRLTVL.

The chain uses TRBV6-5 and TRBJ1-2, with a possible D match to TRBD1 (6 bases). V was shortened by 2 bases and J by 5 bases, with 12 bases between the two germline ends. The CDR3 totals 14 residues. The V gene's germline CDR1 is MNHEY and CDR2 SVGAGI. The CDR3 spells CASSYEGGGYGYTF. For the CDR3, the DNA is TGTGCCAGCAGTTACGAAGGGGGGGGTTATGGCTACACCTTC.

The chain recombines TRBV15 with TRBJ1-1; no definite D call. This CDR3 region has 14 residues. Germline V CDR1 and CDR2: LNHNV, YYDKDF (reference sequence). V was clipped by 0 bases and J by 3 bases, with 8 bases between them. CDR3 bases: TGTGCCACCAGCAGAGATCAAGGAGACACTGAAGCTTTCTTT. It yields the protein CATSRDQGDTEAFF.

The chain links TRBV27 to TRBJ2-7; TRBD1 matches 7 bases. CDR3 length: 13 residues. Trimming cost V 2 bases and J 3 bases; bases outside gene matches: 1. Germline V lookup: CDR1 MNHEY, CDR2 SMNVEV (reference sequence). CDR3 bases: TGTGCCAGCAGTTTAGGACAGGACTACGAGCAGTACGTC. This translates into CASSLGQDYEQYV.

The chain is built from TRBV15 and TRBJ1-5, with a weak D call TRBD1 (6 bases). The CDR3 is 15 amino acids. V lost 5 bases and J lost 0, with 11 bases in between. The germline V gene has CDR1 LNHNV and CDR2 YYDKDF (reference sequence). CDR3 amino acids: CATSPGQTSNQPQHF. The DNA for the CDR3 is TGTGCCACCAGCCCAGGACAGACTAGCAATCAGCCCCAGCATTTT.